The 18 T cell receptor beta chains listed next were all sequenced from one sample in a study of T cell responses to AZD1222 COVID-19 vaccine. Repertoires were generated with immunoSEQ multiplex PCR, while TCRdb's copy carries only in-frame clones and drops some. Among 90,000 to 120,000 clones listed, about nine tenths were seen once. The starting material was peripheral blood, obtained 28 days after the second AZD1222 dose. The origin of the receptors is an adult who received the AZD1222 COVID-19 vaccine.

The chain has TRBV6-2 or TRBV6-3 and TRBJ1-6, with D perhaps matching TRBD1 (6 bases). This CDR3 is built from 15 residues. V dropped 2 bases and J dropped 7 bases, with 12 bases sitting between them. Germline V gene sequence: CDR1 MNHEY, CDR2 SVGEGT. The CDR3 here is CASSYPTGLNSPLHF. The CDR3 bases are TGTGCCAGCAGTTACCCAACAGGGTTGAATTCACCCCTCCACTTT.

The chain employs TRBV7-2 and TRBJ1-6; D is ambiguous. Deletions cut 1 base from V and 13 bases from J, with 20 bases between. The CDR3 has 16 amino acids. Germline values: CDR1 SGHTA, CDR2 FQGNSA. CDR3 loop: CASSLDWAVGSEPLHF. The DNA for the CDR3 is TGTGCCAGCAGCTTAGATTGGGCGGTGGGGTCGGAGCCCCTCCACTTT.

This chain joins TRBV9 and TRBJ2-3, with D hard to call. With 0 bases removed from V and 2 bases from J, the gap between germline ends came to 10 bases. This CDR3 is 15 amino acids long. Germline values: CDR1 SGDLS, CDR2 YYNGEE. Written as DNA, the CDR3 is TGTGCCAGCAGCGTAGGGCTAGTTCCCACAGATACGCAGTATTTT. Its translation is CASSVGLVPTDTQYF.

The chain combines TRBV29-1 with TRBJ1-3; no firm D call. CDR1 is SQVTM and CDR2 is ANQGSEA in the germline V gene. This CDR3 has 15 amino acids. Deletions cut 4 bases from V and 0 bases from J, with 13 bases between. For the CDR3, the DNA is TGCAGCGTTGGTGGGCAGGCCAGCTCTGGAAACACCATATATTTT. Its protein product is CSVGGQASSGNTIYF.

This rearrangement joins TRBV3-1 (or the pseudogene TRBV3-2) to TRBJ2-1; 9 bases match TRBD2. CDR1 LGHDT and CDR2 YNNKEL come from the germline V gene (reference sequence). Trimming removed 3 bases from V and 6 bases from J; junction bases left unmatched: 15. CDR3 length equals 18 residues. CDR3 amino acids: CASSQIMKGAGGPNEQFF. The CDR3 DNA sequence: TGTGCCAGCAGCCAGATCATGAAGGGAGCGGGAGGCCCCAATGAGCAGTTCTTC.

This rearrangement joins TRBV29-1 to TRBJ2-7; D might be TRBD1 or TRBD2, each matching 5 bases. Germline CDR1 and CDR2: SQVTM and ANQGSEA. V lost 1 base and J 0 bases, leaving 7 bases between the germline ends. CDR3 length: 13 residues. The CDR3 is CSVEGDGSYEQYF. CDR3 coding DNA: TGCAGCGTTGAAGGGGACGGCTCCTACGAGCAGTACTTC.

This chain uses TRBV6-2 or TRBV6-3 with TRBJ1-2, with TRBD1 identical over 7 bases. CDR3 length equals 17 residues. J lost 4 bases, V lost 8 bases, and 19 bases had no gene match. Germline V gives CDR1 MNHEY, CDR2 SVGEGT. As DNA, the CDR3 is TGTGCCAGCCGCCTTTCCCCTTCGACAGGGATAAGCTATGGCTACACCTTC. This translates into CASRLSPSTGISYGYTF.

This sequence joins TRBV4-3 and TRBJ1-1; the D is unclear. Germline loops: CDR1 LGHNA, CDR2 YSLEER. V was shortened by 0 bases and J by 7 bases, with 12 bases between the two germline ends. This CDR3 has 14 amino acids. CDR3 residues: CASSQDGVGSEAFF. The CDR3 DNA sequence: TGCGCCAGCAGCCAAGACGGGGTAGGAAGTGAAGCTTTCTTT.

In nucleotides, the CDR3 is TGTGCCAGCAGTCGGGGGGCCTACTATGGCTACACCTTC. Its protein product is CASSRGAYYGYTF. The chain joins TRBV2 to TRBJ1-2; maybe TRBD1 (6 bases). Trimming cost V 5 bases and J 3 bases, with 10 bases left between them. The CDR3 is made up of 13 amino acids. CDR1 SNHLY and CDR2 FYNNEI come from the germline V gene.

This chain uses TRBV7-2 with TRBJ2-7; TRBD2 is a possible D gene (5 bases). This CDR3 has 16 residues. Germline lookup yields CDR1 SGHTA and CDR2 FQGNSA. Trimming left V 0 bases short and J 0 bases short, with 12 bases between. The CDR3: CASSLASEALSYEQYF. The CDR3 bases are TGTGCCAGCAGCTTAGCGTCGGAGGCCCTCTCCTACGAGCAGTACTTC.

The chain combines TRBV6-5 with TRBJ1-2; 9 positions match TRBD1. Losses at the gene ends were 5 bases for V and 7 bases for J; bases not matched to a gene: 8. The CDR3 covers 14 residues. In germline, CDR1 is MNHEY, CDR2 SVGAGI. The CDR3 DNA sequence: TGTGCCAGCAGTCCCACAGGGGGCTTAGGTGGCTACACCTTC. It is translated as CASSPTGGLGGYTF.

CDR3 in amino acids: CASSSSGSGQETQYF. DNA of the CDR3: TGTGCCAGCAGCTCAAGTGGTAGCGGCCAAGAGACCCAGTACTTC. The V gene is TRBV9, the J gene TRBJ2-5, with a weak D call TRBD2 (6 bases). The V gene lost 4 bases and the J gene lost 1 base, with 14 bases spanning the gap. CDR1 and CDR2 (germline): SGDLS, YYNGEE. The CDR3 runs to 15 residues.

This sequence joins TRBV28 and TRBJ2-7; TRBD1 agrees at 9 bases. Germline values: CDR1 MDHEN, CDR2 SYDVKM. Trimming at V came to 8 bases and at J to 1 base, leaving 3 bases not matched to a gene. This CDR3 has 13 amino acids. CDR3 nucleotides: TGTGCCAGCCGACAGGGGGGGTCCTACGAGCAGTACTTC. Amino acid sequence: CASRQGGSYEQYF.

J is TRBJ2-7 and V is TRBV5-1; D unclear. Per the germline V gene, CDR1 is SGHRS and CDR2 is YFSETQ. The ends were cut back, 1 base at V and 3 bases at J, with 8 bases in the middle. This CDR3 is 13 amino acids long. The CDR3 region has the DNA TGCGCCAGCAGCTTGAAAGACCGCTACGAGCAGTACTTC. It translates to CASSLKDRYEQYF.

The chain employs TRBV3-1 (or the pseudogene TRBV3-2) and TRBJ2-1, with no clear D. The CDR3 spans 11 residues. The V and J ends lost 1 base and 9 bases respectively, with 4 bases between them. Germline CDR1 and CDR2: LGHDT and YNNKEL (reference sequence). CDR3 nucleotide sequence: TGTGCCAGCAGCCAAGTTTTTGAGCAGTTCTTC. Protein sequence: CASSQVFEQFF.

The rearrangement links TRBV12-5 to TRBJ2-1; D call uncertain. V lost 2 bases to trimming and J lost 10 bases, with 9 bases between them. This CDR3 is 12 amino acids long. Germline assignment: CDR1 LGHNT and CDR2 FRNRAP. CDR3 protein: CASGLYSREQFF. The CDR3, as DNA: TGTGCTAGTGGTTTGTACAGTAGAGAGCAGTTCTTC.

This rearrangement joins TRBV7-9 to TRBJ2-2; D remains unclear. With 4 bases removed from V and 10 bases from J, the gap between germline ends came to 7 bases. The germline V gene has CDR1 SEHNR and CDR2 FQNEAQ (reference sequence). The CDR3 sequence is 11 residues long. The DNA of the CDR3 is TGTGCCAGCAGCTCTGCGGTGGAGCTGTTTTTT. Protein sequence: CASSSAVELFF. Using reference TRBV7-9 and TRBJ2-2 for the parts outside the CDR3, the full variable domain is DTGVSQNPRHKITKRGQNVTFRCDPISEHNRLYWYRQTLGQGPEFLTYFQNEAQLEKSRLLSDRFSAERPKGSFSTLEIQRTEQGDSAMYLCASSSAVELFFGEGSRLTVL.

The CDR3 spells CASSLTGANPYEQYF. For the CDR3, the DNA is TGTGCCAGCAGTTTGACAGGGGCGAATCCCTACGAGCAGTACTTC. The chain uses TRBV27 and TRBJ2-7, with 8 bases fitting TRBD1. CDR1 MNHEY and CDR2 SMNVEV come from the germline V gene (reference sequence). The CDR3 sequence is 15 residues long. The J segment lost 2 bases and the V segment lost 3 bases, leaving 6 bases of the junction unmatched.